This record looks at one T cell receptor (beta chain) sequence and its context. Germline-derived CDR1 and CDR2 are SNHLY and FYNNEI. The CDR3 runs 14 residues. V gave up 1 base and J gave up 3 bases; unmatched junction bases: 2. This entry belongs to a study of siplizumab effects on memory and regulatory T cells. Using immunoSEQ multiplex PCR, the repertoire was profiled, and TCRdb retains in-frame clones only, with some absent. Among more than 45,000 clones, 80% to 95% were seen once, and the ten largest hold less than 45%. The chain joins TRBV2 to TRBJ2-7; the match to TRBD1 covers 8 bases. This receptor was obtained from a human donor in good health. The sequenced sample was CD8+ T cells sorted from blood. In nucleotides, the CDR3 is TGTGCCAGCAGTGAAGGACAGGGGAACTACGAGCAGTACTTC. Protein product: CASSEGQGNYEQYF.